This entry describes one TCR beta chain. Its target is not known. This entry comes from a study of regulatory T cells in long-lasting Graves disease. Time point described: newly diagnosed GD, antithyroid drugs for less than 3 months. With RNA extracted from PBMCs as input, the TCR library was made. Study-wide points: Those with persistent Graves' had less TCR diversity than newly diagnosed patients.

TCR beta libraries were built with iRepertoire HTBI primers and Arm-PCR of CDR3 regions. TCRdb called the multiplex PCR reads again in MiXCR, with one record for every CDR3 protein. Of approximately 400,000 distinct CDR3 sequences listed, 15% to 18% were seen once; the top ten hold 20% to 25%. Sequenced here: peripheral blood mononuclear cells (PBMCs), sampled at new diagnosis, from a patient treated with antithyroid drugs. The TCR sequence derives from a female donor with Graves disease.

The CDR3 sequence: CASSSRLAGETETQYF. As DNA, the CDR3 is TGTGCCAGCAGTTCTAGACTAGCGGGGGAGACGGAGACCCAGTACTTC. The chain has TRBV6-9 and TRBJ2-5; 12 positions match TRBD2. The CDR3 has 16 residues. Germline values: CDR1 MNHGY, CDR2 SVAAGI. V shed 4 bases and J 5 bases; nucleotides not matched to a gene: 8.